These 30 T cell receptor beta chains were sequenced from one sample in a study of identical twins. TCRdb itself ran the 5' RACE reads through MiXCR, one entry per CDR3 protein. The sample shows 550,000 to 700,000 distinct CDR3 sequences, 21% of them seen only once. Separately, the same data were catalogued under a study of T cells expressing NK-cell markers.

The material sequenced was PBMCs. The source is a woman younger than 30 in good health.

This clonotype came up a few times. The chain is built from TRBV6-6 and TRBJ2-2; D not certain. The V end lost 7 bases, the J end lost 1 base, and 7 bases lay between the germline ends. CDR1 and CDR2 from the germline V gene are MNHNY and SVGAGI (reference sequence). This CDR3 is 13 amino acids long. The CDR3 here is CASNIMNTGELFF. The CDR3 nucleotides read TGTGCCAGCAACATAATGAACACCGGGGAGCTGTTTTTT.

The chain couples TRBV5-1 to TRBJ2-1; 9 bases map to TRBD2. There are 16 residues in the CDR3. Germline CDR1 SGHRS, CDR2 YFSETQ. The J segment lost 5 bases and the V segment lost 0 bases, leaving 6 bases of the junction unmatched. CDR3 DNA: TGCGCCAGCAGCTTGGTCGGGACTAGCATCCACAATGAGCAGTTCTTC. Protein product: CASSLVGTSIHNEQFF.

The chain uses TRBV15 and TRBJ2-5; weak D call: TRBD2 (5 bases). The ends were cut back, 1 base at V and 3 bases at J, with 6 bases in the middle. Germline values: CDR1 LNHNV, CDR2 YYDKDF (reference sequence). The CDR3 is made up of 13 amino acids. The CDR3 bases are TGTGCCACCAGCAGAGCGAGGGAAGAGACCCAGTACTTC. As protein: CATSRAREETQYF. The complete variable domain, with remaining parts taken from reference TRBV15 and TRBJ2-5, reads DAMVIQNPRYQVTQFGKPVTLSCSQTLNHNVMYWYQQKSSQAPKLLFHYYDKDFNNEADTPDNFQSRRPNTSFCFLDIRSPGLGDTAMYLCATSRAREETQYFGPGTRLLVL.

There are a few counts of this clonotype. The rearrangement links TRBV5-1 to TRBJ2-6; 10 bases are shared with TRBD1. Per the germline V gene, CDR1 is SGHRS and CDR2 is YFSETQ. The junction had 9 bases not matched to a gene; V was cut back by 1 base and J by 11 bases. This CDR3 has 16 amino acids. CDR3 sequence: CASSLRGQGFEDVLTF. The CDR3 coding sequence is TGCGCCAGCAGCTTGCGGGGACAGGGGTTTGAGGACGTCCTGACTTTC. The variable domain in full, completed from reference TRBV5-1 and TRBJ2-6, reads KAGVTQTPRYLIKTRGQQVTLSCSPISGHRSVSWYQQTPGQGLQFLFEYFSETQRNKGNFPGRFSGRQFSNSRSEMNVSTLELGDSALYLCASSLRGQGFEDVLTFGAGSRLTVL.

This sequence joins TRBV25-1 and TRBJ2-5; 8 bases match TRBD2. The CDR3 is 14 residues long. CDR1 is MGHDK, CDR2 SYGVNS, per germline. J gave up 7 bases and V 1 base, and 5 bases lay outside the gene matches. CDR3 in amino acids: CASSESSGGRTQYF. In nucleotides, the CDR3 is TGTGCCAGCAGTGAATCCAGCGGGGGACGGACCCAGTACTTC.

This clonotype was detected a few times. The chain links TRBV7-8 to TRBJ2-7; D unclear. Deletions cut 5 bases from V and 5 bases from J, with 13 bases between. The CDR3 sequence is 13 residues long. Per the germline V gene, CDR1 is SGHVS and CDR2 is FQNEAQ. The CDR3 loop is CASSLLVGDEQYF. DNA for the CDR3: TGTGCCAGCAGCCTCCTGGTTGGGGACGAGCAGTACTTC.

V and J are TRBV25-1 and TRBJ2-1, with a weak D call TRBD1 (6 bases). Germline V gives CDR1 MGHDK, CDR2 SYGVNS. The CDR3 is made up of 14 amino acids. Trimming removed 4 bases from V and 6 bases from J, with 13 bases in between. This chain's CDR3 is CASSGTSRGNEQFF. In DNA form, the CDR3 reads TGTGCCAGCAGTGGGACGTCCAGGGGCAATGAGCAGTTCTTC.

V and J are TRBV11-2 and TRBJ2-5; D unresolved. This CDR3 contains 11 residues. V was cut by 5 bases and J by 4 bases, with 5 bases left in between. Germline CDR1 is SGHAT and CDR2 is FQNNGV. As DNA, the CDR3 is TGTGCCAGCAGCGATCCAGAGACCCAGTACTTC. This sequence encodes CASSDPETQYF.

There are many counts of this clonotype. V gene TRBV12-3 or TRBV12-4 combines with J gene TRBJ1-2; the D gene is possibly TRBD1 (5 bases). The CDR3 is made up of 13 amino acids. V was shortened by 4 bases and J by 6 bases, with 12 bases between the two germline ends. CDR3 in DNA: TGTGCCAGCAGTTCGGGACCGCAACATGGCTACACCTTC. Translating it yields CASSSGPQHGYTF.

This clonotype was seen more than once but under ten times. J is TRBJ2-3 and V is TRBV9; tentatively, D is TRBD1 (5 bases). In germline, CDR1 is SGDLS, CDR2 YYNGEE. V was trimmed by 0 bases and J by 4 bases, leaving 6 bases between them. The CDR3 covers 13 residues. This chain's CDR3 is CASSVGGADTQYF. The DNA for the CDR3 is TGTGCCAGCAGCGTAGGGGGCGCAGATACGCAGTATTTT.

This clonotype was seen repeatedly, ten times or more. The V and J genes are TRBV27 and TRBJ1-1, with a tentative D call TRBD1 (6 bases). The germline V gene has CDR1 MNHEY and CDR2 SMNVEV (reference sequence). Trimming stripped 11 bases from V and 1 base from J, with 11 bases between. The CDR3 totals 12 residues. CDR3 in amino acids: CAVQGQNTEAFF. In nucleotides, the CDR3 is TGTGCCGTCCAGGGACAGAACACTGAAGCTTTCTTT.

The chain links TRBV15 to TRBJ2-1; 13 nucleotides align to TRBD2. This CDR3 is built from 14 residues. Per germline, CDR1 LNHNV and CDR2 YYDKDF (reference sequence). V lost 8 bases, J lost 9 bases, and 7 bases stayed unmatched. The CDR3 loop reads CATRTSGSLGEQFF. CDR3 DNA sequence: TGTGCCACCCGGACTAGCGGGAGTTTAGGTGAGCAGTTCTTC. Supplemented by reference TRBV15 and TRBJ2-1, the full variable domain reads DAMVIQNPRYQVTQFGKPVTLSCSQTLNHNVMYWYQQKSSQAPKLLFHYYDKDFNNEADTPDNFQSRRPNTSFCFLDIRSPGLGDTAMYLCATRTSGSLGEQFFGPGTRLTVL.

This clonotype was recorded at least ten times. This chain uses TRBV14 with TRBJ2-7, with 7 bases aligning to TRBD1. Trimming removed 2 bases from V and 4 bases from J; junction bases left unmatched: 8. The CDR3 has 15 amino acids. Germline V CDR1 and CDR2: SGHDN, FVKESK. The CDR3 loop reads CASSQLPGQQYEQYF. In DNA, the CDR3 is TGTGCCAGCAGCCAACTGCCGGGACAGCAATACGAGCAGTACTTC.

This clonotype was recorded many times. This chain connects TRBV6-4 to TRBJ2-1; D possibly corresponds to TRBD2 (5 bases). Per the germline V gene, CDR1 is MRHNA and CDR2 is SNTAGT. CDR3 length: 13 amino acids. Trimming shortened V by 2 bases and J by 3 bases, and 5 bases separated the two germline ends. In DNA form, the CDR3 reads TGTGCCAGCAGTGACGAGGGCTACAATGAGCAGTTCTTC. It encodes CASSDEGYNEQFF.

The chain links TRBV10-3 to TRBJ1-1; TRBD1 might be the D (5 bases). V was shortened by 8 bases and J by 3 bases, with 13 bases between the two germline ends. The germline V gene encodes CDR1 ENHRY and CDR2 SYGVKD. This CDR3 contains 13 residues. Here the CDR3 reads CAIGDGEYTEAFF. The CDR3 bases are TGTGCCATCGGGGACGGTGAGTACACTGAAGCTTTCTTT.

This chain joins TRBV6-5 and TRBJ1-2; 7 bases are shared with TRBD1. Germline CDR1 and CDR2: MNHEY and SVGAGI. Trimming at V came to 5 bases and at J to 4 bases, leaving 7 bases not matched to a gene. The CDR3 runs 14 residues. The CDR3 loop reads CASSTAGGSYGYTF. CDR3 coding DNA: TGTGCCAGCAGTACTGCAGGGGGGAGCTATGGCTACACCTTC.

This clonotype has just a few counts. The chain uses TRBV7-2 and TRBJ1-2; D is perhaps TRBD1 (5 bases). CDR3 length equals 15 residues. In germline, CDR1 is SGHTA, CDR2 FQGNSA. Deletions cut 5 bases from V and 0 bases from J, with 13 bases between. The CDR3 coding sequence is TGTGCCAGCAGCGTCCTGCGGACAACTAACTATGGCTACACCTTC. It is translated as CASSVLRTTNYGYTF.

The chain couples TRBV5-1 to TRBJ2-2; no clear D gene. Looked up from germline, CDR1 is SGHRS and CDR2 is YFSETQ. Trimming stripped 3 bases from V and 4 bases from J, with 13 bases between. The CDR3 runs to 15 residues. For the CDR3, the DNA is TGCGCCAGCAGCTCCTCAACTTCTTCCACCGGGGAGCTGTTTTTT. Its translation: CASSSSTSSTGELFF.

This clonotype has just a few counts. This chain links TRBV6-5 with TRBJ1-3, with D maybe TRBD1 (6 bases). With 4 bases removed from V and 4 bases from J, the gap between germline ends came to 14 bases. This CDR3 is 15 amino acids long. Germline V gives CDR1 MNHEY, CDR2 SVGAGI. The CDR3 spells CASSSHGGRGNTIYF. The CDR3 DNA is TGTGCCAGCAGTTCCCATGGGGGCCGGGGAAACACCATATATTTT.

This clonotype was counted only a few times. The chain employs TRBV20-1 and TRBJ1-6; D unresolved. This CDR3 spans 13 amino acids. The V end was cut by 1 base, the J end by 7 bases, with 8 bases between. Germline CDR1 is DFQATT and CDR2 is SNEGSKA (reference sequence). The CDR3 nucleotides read TGCAGTGCTAGAGCTGTGCTCAATTCACCCCTCCACTTT. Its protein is CSARAVLNSPLHF.

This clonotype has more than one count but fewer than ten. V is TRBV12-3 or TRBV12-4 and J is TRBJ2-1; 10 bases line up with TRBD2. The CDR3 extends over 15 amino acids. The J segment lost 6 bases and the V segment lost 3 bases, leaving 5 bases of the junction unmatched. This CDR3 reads CASSLLIAGGNEQFF. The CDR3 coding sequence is TGTGCCAGCAGTTTGTTGATAGCGGGAGGCAATGAGCAGTTCTTC.

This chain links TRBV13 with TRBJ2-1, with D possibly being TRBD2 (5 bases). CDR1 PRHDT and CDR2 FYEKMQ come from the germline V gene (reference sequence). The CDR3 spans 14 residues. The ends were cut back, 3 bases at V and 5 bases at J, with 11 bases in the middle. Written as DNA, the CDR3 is TGTGCCAGCAGCTTCTCCGGGATAAACAATGAGCAGTTCTTC. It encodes CASSFSGINNEQFF.

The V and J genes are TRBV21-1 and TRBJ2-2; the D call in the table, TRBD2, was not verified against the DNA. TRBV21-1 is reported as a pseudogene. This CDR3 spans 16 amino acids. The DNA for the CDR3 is TGTGCCAGCAGTTCAAACTGGCCCTTAACGTCCGGGGAGCTGTTTTTT. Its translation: CASSSNWPLTSGELFF.

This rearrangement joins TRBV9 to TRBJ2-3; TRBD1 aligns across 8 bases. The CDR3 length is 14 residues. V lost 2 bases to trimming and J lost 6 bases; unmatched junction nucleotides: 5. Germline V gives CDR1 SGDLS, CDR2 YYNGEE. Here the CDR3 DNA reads TGTGCCAGCAGCGTGCAGGGGGCCGGGGATACGCAGTATTTT. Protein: CASSVQGAGDTQYF.

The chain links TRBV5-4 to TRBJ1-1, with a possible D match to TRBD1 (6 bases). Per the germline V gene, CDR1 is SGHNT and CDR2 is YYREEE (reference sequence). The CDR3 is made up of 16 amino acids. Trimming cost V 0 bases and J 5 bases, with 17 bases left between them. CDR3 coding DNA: TGTGCCAGCAGCTTGGAGGGCCGGGGGCTATCAACTGAAGCTTTCTTT. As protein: CASSLEGRGLSTEAFF.

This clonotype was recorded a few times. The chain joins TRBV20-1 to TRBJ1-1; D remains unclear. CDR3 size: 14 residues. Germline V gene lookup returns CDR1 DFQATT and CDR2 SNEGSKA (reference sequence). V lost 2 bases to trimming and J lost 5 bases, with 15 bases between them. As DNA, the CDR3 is TGCAGTGCTAGATCCCCCTCGGGGAGGACTGAAGCTTTCTTT. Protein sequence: CSARSPSGRTEAFF.

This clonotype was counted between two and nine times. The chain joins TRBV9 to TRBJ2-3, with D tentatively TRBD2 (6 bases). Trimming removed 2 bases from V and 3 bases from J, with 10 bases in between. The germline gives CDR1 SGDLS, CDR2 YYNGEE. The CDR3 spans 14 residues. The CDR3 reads CASSVSGRTDTQYF. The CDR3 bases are TGTGCCAGCAGCGTTAGCGGTCGGACAGATACGCAGTATTTT.

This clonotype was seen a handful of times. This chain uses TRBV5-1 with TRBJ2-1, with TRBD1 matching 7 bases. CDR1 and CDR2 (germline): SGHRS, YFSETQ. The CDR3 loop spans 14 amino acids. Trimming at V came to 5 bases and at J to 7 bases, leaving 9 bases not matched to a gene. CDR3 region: CASRAAGTANEQFF. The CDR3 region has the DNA TGCGCCAGCAGAGCCGCCGGGACAGCTAATGAGCAGTTCTTC.

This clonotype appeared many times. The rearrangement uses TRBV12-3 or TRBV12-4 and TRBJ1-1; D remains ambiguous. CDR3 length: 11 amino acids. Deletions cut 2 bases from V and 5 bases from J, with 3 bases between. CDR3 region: CASSLTTEAFF. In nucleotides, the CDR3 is TGTGCCAGCAGTTTAACTACTGAAGCTTTCTTT.

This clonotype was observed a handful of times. The CDR3 DNA reads TGCAGCGTTGAGGATTCACGGAACACTGAAGCTTTCTTT. It specifies CSVEDSRNTEAFF. The V gene is TRBV29-1, the J gene TRBJ1-1, with unresolved D. This CDR3 contains 13 residues. CDR1 is SQVTM, CDR2 ANQGSEA, per germline. Trimming took 3 bases from V and 1 from J, leaving 9 bases between them.